The rows below give T cell receptor beta chains drawn from one sample of a study of blood T cell repertoires in COVID-19. Profiling relied on immunoSEQ multiplex PCR, and the TCRdb table lists in-frame clones only, not all of them. Seen here are about 500,000 clones, nearly 90% observed once, and the top ten hold around 0.9%. The source material was peripheral blood. The receptors derive from a man between 18 and 35 years old with COVID-19, enrolled during active disease. Each CDR3 is given with its conserved first and last residue. The D gene is left open where the match is weak. Size tells how often a clone was seen (once, few, many) or the class of an expanded clone, and some rows leave it out.

d_call	clone_size	j_call	v_call	cdr3_nt	cdr3_aa
TRBD1	few	TRBJ2-7	TRBV5-1	TGCGCCAGCAGCTGGGACAGGGGCTACGAGCAGTACTTC	CASSWDRGYEQYF
-	-	TRBJ1-2	TRBV12-3/TRBV12-4	TGTGCCAGCAGTTCGGCAGGGTACGGCTACACCTTC	CASSSAGYGYTF
-	-	TRBJ2-3	TRBV7-2	TGTGCCAGCAGCTTAGCCGCTACGGAGTCCGATACGCAGTATTTT	CASSLAATESDTQYF
TRBD2	-	TRBJ2-6	TRBV5-4	TGTGCCAGCAGCCTCGGACTAGCGGGGACTGGGGCCAACGTCCTGACTTTC	CASSLGLAGTGANVLTF
TRBD1	-	TRBJ2-1	TRBV2	TGTGCCAGCAGCCCCGGGACAGACTTCTACAATGAGCAGTTCTTC	CASSPGTDFYNEQFF
-	-	TRBJ2-3	TRBV6-5	TGTGCCAGCAGTTACTCGTTTAGGCTAGTGGAAGATACGCAGTATTTT	CASSYSFRLVEDTQYF
-	-	TRBJ2-1	TRBV19	TGTGCCAGTAGTACGCTGGGGGGTAGCTCCTACAATGAGCAGTTCTTC	CASSTLGGSSYNEQFF
TRBD1	-	TRBJ1-5	TRBV5-6	TGTGCCAGCAGCTTGGCCGAGGACAGGGGTAATCAGCCCCAGCATTTT	CASSLAEDRGNQPQHF
TRBD1	-	TRBJ1-2	TRBV29-1	TGCAGCGTTGAATTGGGACAGGGGGCGGGTGGCTACACCTTC	CSVELGQGAGGYTF
TRBD1	-	TRBJ2-2	TRBV27	TGTGCCAGCAGTTCGACAGGGGGCCGGGGCGGGGAGCTGTTTTTT	CASSSTGGRGGELFF
TRBD2	-	TRBJ2-5	TRBV18	TGTGCCAGCTCACTGGGACTAGCGGGAATGATGGAGACCCAGTACTTC	CASSLGLAGMMETQYF
TRBD2	-	TRBJ2-1	TRBV5-8	TGTGCCAGCAGCATCGGGACTAGCGGGACTGATGAGCAGTTCTTC	CASSIGTSGTDEQFF
-	-	TRBJ2-1	TRBV14	TGTGCCAGCAGCCTCTTCGGAGGTTACAATGAGCAGTTCTTC	CASSLFGGYNEQFF
TRBD1	few	TRBJ2-7	TRBV10-3	TGTGCCATCAGGGGGACAGAGACCTACGAGCAGTACTTC	CAIRGTETYEQYF
TRBD1	-	TRBJ1-1	TRBV29-1	TGCAGCGCCATCCAGGGGGCGCGAACTGAAGCTTTCTTT	CSAIQGARTEAFF
-	-	TRBJ1-1	TRBV6-5	TGTGCCAGCAGTTACGGGGGGATGAACACTGAAGCTTTCTTT	CASSYGGMNTEAFF
-	-	TRBJ2-7	TRBV3-1/TRBV3-2	TGTGCCAGCAGCCCGTTTGGGGCCGAGCAGTACTTC	CASSPFGAEQYF
-	-	TRBJ2-7	TRBV28	TGTGCCAGCAGTCCCGGCGAGGGATACGAGCAGTACTTC	CASSPGEGYEQYF
-	-	TRBJ2-7	TRBV10-3	TGTGCCATCAGTGAGGCGGGGACCTCCCTATCCTACGAGCAGTACTTC	CAISEAGTSLSYEQYF
-	few	TRBJ2-6	TRBV3-1/TRBV3-2	TGTGCCAGCAGCCAAGATTCGATCGGGACAACCTCCTCTGGGGCCAACGTCCTGACTTTC	CASSQDSIGTTSSGANVLTF
TRBD2	-	TRBJ2-1	TRBV7-9	TGTGCCAGCAGCTTAGCGGGAGGGCCCCCTGAGCAGTTCTTC	CASSLAGGPPEQFF
-	-	TRBJ2-2	TRBV19	TGTGCCAGTAGTATAGGGTCGGGCGGGGAGCTGTTTTTT	CASSIGSGGELFF
-	-	TRBJ2-3	TRBV6-1	TGTGCCAGCAGTGAACTTGGTGGCGGGTCCTCGACGAATACGCAGTATTTT	CASSELGGGSSTNTQYF
-	once	TRBJ1-5	TRBV6-1	TGTGCCAGCAGTGAAGGGGAGACAGGTTTCGGCAACAATCAGCCCCAGCATTTT	CASSEGETGFGNNQPQHF
-	-	TRBJ1-2	TRBV7-2	TGTGCCAGCAGCACCAGTTCTAACTATGGCTACACCTTC	CASSTSSNYGYTF